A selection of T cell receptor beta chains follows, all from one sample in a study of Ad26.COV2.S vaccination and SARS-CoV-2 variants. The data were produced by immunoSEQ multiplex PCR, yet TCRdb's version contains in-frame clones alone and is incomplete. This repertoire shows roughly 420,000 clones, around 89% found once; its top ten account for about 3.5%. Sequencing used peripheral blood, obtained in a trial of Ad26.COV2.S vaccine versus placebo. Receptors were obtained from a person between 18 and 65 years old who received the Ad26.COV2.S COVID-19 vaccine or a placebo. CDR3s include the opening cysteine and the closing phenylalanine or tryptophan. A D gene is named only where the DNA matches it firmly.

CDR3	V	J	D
CASSQVETGNQETQYF	TRBV4-1	TRBJ2-5	-
CASSSPGQGVYEQYF	TRBV7-9	TRBJ2-7	TRBD1
CASRPLAGGSYEQYF	TRBV6-2/TRBV6-3	TRBJ2-7	TRBD2
CASRDLAISGNTIYF	TRBV11-2	TRBJ1-3	-
CASSQWRRGSGRYTF	TRBV23-1	TRBJ1-2	-
CASSYESGTDTQYF	TRBV6-5	TRBJ2-3	-
CAIRTHATYTDTQYF	TRBV10-2	TRBJ2-3	-
CASSYRTGPMNTEAFF	TRBV5-1	TRBJ1-1	TRBD1
CASSQSGPGGGTGELFF	TRBV4-1	TRBJ2-2	-
CASSWGQGTNQPQHF	TRBV5-1	TRBJ1-5	-
CASGLVLGSGGARETQYF	TRBV12-5	TRBJ2-5	TRBD2
CASSLEGRGGTDTQYF	TRBV7-2	TRBJ2-3	-
CASQVDRDNTDTQYF	TRBV10-3	TRBJ2-3	-
CASSEWEPHNEQFF	TRBV25-1	TRBJ2-1	-
CASSLFRTGRNEKLFF	TRBV28	TRBJ1-4	TRBD1
CSVQGRRADTEAFF	TRBV29-1	TRBJ1-1	-
CSVVGLGRTDEQFF	TRBV29-1	TRBJ2-1	-
CASTAGGTEAFF	TRBV2	TRBJ1-1	-
CSVVVRRGRVTEAFF	TRBV29-1	TRBJ1-1	-
CASRLTGTIPTGELFF	TRBV27	TRBJ2-2	-
CASSISGGNNEQFF	TRBV27	TRBJ2-1	TRBD2
CASSLLSSAGYTF	TRBV7-8	TRBJ1-2	-